Listed here are 23 T cell receptor beta chains from one sample, sequenced in a study of T cell responses to AZD1222 COVID-19 vaccine. Clones were read by immunoSEQ multiplex PCR, and TCRdb kept only the in-frame ones, dropping some. The repertoire holds approximately 180,000 clones, with about nine tenths as singletons. This sample comprised peripheral blood, obtained on day 0 of AZD1222 vaccination. These receptors were obtained from an adult in good health.

The CDR3 is CASSQDLNEKLFF. CDR3 DNA sequence: TGTGCCAGCAGTCAGGACTTAAATGAAAAACTGTTTTTT. The chain recombines TRBV6-6 with TRBJ1-4; D is unclear. CDR1 MNHNY and CDR2 SVGAGI come from the germline V gene (reference sequence). Trimming pared 5 bases from V and 5 bases from J, leaving 9 bases between. This CDR3 region has 13 residues.

The chain is built from TRBV9 and TRBJ1-2, with D perhaps TRBD1 (6 bases). Germline V gene sequence: CDR1 SGDLS, CDR2 YYNGEE. Trimming shortened V by 0 bases and J by 3 bases, and 9 bases separated the two germline ends. The length of the CDR3 is 14 residues. The CDR3 loop reads CASSVGSGDYGYTF. The DNA of the CDR3 is TGTGCCAGCAGCGTAGGTTCAGGGGACTATGGCTACACCTTC.

This chain connects TRBV30 to TRBJ1-3; 10 nucleotides line up with TRBD1. The germline V gene has CDR1 GTSNPN and CDR2 SVGIG (reference sequence). The J segment lost 0 bases and the V segment lost 5 bases, leaving 1 base of the junction unmatched. The CDR3 consists of 14 residues. The CDR3 loop reads CAWGQGGSGNTIYF. For the CDR3, the DNA is TGTGCCTGGGGACAGGGGGGCTCTGGAAACACCATATATTTT.

This clone was detected a few times. The chain carries TRBV4-2 and TRBJ1-5; tentative D call: TRBD1 (6 bases). CDR3 size: 16 residues. The V end was cut by 0 bases, the J end by 5 bases, with 14 bases between. CDR1 and CDR2 from the germline V gene are LGHNA and YNFKEQ. CDR3 bases: TGTGCCAGCAGCCAAGATTGGGGGGGCATTGATCAGCCCCAGCATTTT. This sequence encodes CASSQDWGGIDQPQHF.

This clone has more than one count but fewer than ten. This chain connects TRBV9 to TRBJ1-2; 8 bases are a match to TRBD1. V lost 3 bases to trimming and J lost 5 bases; unmatched junction nucleotides: 12. This CDR3 has 16 amino acids. The germline V gene encodes CDR1 SGDLS and CDR2 YYNGEE. CDR3 sequence (DNA): TGTGCCAGCAGCGACAGGGGGGGGACAGTCCTTTATGGCTACACCTTC. This encodes CASSDRGGTVLYGYTF.

The chain joins TRBV18 to TRBJ2-1; the D is unclear. Germline V gene data show CDR1 as KGHSH and CDR2 as LQKENI. Trimming stripped 5 bases from V and 8 bases from J, with 16 bases between. The CDR3 is 14 amino acids. The DNA for the CDR3 is TGTGCCAGCTCAGGAACGACATCGTCTCATGAGCAGTTCTTC. Translated, it gives CASSGTTSSHEQFF.

This clone was recorded only once. The chain has TRBV10-3 and TRBJ2-3; D is ambiguous. The germline gives CDR1 ENHRY, CDR2 SYGVKD. The CDR3 runs to 13 residues. Trimming cost V 3 bases and J 4 bases, with 8 bases left between them. CDR3 protein: CAISEVSADTQYF. CDR3 DNA sequence: TGTGCCATCAGTGAAGTGTCCGCAGATACGCAGTATTTT.

The chain recombines TRBV30 with TRBJ1-5; D not certain. The CDR3 loop spans 13 amino acids. V was shortened by 1 base and J by 5 bases, with 9 bases between the two germline ends. Germline lookup yields CDR1 GTSNPN and CDR2 SVGIG (reference sequence). In DNA, the CDR3 is TGTGCCTGGAGTGGGCAGGTCCATCAGCCCCAGCATTTT. It translates to CAWSGQVHQPQHF.

The rearrangement joins TRBV24-1 to TRBJ1-6; D ambiguous. This CDR3 is 13 amino acids long. V was shortened by 12 bases and J by 10 bases, with 18 bases between the two germline ends. CDR1 is KGHDR, CDR2 SFDVKD, per germline. Written as DNA, the CDR3 is TGTGCCCCGCGTTCGGTCGCTCGATCACCCCTCCACTTT. It codes for CAPRSVARSPLHF.

The chain joins TRBV28 to TRBJ1-6; tentative D call: TRBD1 (6 bases). V lost 5 bases to trimming and J lost 4 bases, with 9 bases between them. Germline loops: CDR1 MDHEN, CDR2 SYDVKM. The CDR3 is 14 residues long. This chain's CDR3 is CASSLTGYNSPLHF. The CDR3 DNA is TGTGCCAGCAGTCTGACAGGTTATAATTCACCCCTCCACTTT.

The chain carries TRBV2 and TRBJ1-2; weak D call: TRBD1 (5 bases). This CDR3 contains 12 residues. CDR1 SNHLY and CDR2 FYNNEI come from the germline V gene. V shed 2 bases and J shed 6 bases, with 7 bases lying between them. CDR3 DNA sequence: TGTGCCAGCAGTGAACAGGGAAATGGCTACACCTTC. Its translation is CASSEQGNGYTF.

This sequence joins TRBV3-1 (or the pseudogene TRBV3-2) and TRBJ2-3; D unclear. Trimming pared 1 base from V and 3 bases from J, leaving 2 bases between. The germline V gene encodes CDR1 LGHDT and CDR2 YNNKEL (reference sequence). The CDR3 is made up of 12 amino acids. CDR3 nucleotide sequence: TGTGCCAGCAGCCAAGGAACAGATACGCAGTATTTT. Amino acid sequence: CASSQGTDTQYF.

The chain joins TRBV6-5 to TRBJ2-1, with 9 nucleotides matching TRBD1. Trimming cost V 5 bases and J 5 bases; bases outside gene matches: 7. Germline CDR1 is MNHEY and CDR2 is SVGAGI. The CDR3 extends over 15 amino acids. The CDR3 is CASSPRRDRDNEQFF. CDR3 DNA: TGTGCCAGCAGTCCGAGGAGGGACAGGGACAATGAGCAGTTCTTC.

The chain couples TRBV6-5 to TRBJ2-5; D unclear. CDR3 length equals 14 residues. Germline V lookup: CDR1 MNHEY, CDR2 SVGAGI. V was trimmed by 4 bases and J by 5 bases, leaving 14 bases between them. The CDR3 DNA is TGTGCCAGCAGTTTCTTGACGGGTCGGGAGACCCAGTACTTC. Translated: CASSFLTGRETQYF.

V gene TRBV29-1 combines with J gene TRBJ2-7; no clear D gene. The CDR3 covers 13 residues. Trimming took off 6 bases at V and 0 bases at J, with 12 bases between the two ends. CDR1 and CDR2 (germline): SQVTM, ANQGSEA. DNA for the CDR3: TGCAGCGTCCAGATTTCGAGCTCCTACGAGCAGTACTTC. Its protein is CSVQISSSYEQYF.

This CDR3 reads CASSLWKDEQFF. CDR3 DNA sequence: TGTGCCAGCAGTTTATGGAAGGATGAGCAGTTCTTC. The chain uses TRBV12-3 or TRBV12-4 and TRBJ2-1; D call uncertain. This CDR3 spans 12 amino acids. Trimming shortened V by 2 bases and J by 8 bases, and 7 bases separated the two germline ends.

This clone was recorded once. The genes are TRBV28 and TRBJ1-5; D not certain. From germline, CDR1 is MDHEN and CDR2 SYDVKM. V was shortened by 6 bases and J by 7 bases, with 19 bases between the two germline ends. This CDR3 has 15 residues. DNA of the CDR3: TGTGCCAGCAGACACGAAGCGTCGGGTTCCCAGCCCCAGCATTTT. Translation: CASRHEASGSQPQHF.

This chain uses TRBV27 with TRBJ1-2, with 9 bases that match TRBD1. The length of the CDR3 is 13 residues. V lost 7 bases to trimming and J lost 9 bases; unmatched junction nucleotides: 9. Germline loops: CDR1 MNHEY, CDR2 SMNVEV (reference sequence). The CDR3 DNA follows: TGTGCCAGCACCCCCGGGGACAGGGAAAGCTACACCTTC. It encodes CASTPGDRESYTF.

The V and J genes are TRBV19 and TRBJ1-6; D possibly corresponds to TRBD1 (5 bases). Trimming removed 9 bases at V and 6 bases at J, with 18 bases between. Germline lookup yields CDR1 LNHDA and CDR2 SQIVND (reference sequence). The CDR3 spans 15 residues. CDR3 nucleotides: TGTGCCAGCCATAGCCCGCAGGGTTTTAATTCACCCCTCCACTTT. This translates into CASHSPQGFNSPLHF. Combining the CDR3 with reference TRBV19 and TRBJ1-6 gives the whole variable domain DGGITQSPKYLFRKEGQNVTLSCEQNLNHDAMYWYRQDPGQGLRLIYYSQIVNDFQKGDIAEGYSVSREKKESFPLTVTSAQKNPTAFYLCASHSPQGFNSPLHFGNGTRLTVT.

This clone is a singleton in its sample. The chain is built from TRBV2 and TRBJ2-7, with D maybe TRBD1 (5 bases). Germline-derived CDR1 and CDR2 are SNHLY and FYNNEI. The CDR3 length is 12 residues. V dropped 6 bases and J dropped 12 bases, with 18 bases sitting between them. CDR3 bases: TGTGCCAGCAGCGGTGACAGCTCCTTCGCGTACTTC. It is translated as CASSGDSSFAYF.

This clone occurred a few times. The chain couples TRBV6-2 or TRBV6-3 to TRBJ1-5; no reliable D call. This CDR3 is built from 14 residues. Germline V gives CDR1 MNHEY, CDR2 SVGEGT. The V end was cut by 2 bases, the J end by 1 base, with 6 bases between. CDR3 region: CASSYLGSNQPQHF. The CDR3 DNA sequence: TGTGCCAGCAGTTACCTGGGGAGCAATCAGCCCCAGCATTTT.

V and J are TRBV29-1 and TRBJ2-7, with D unclear. V lost 6 bases to trimming and J lost 4 bases, with 10 bases between them. Germline CDR1 SQVTM, CDR2 ANQGSEA. This CDR3 contains 11 residues. The CDR3 DNA follows: TGCAGCGTAGAGATCGGGTACGAGCAGTACTTC. It is translated as CSVEIGYEQYF.

With respect to this clone: The identical CDR3 is also encoded by other nucleotide sequences in the sample. The gene calls are TRBV6-5 and TRBJ1-3; D remains unclear. The CDR3 consists of 12 residues. V was shortened by 7 bases and J by 0 bases, with 4 bases between the two germline ends. Germline CDR1 MNHEY, CDR2 SVGAGI. CDR3 DNA: TGTGCCAGCATCGGCTCTGGAAACACCATATATTTT. It yields the protein CASIGSGNTIYF.